The 9 T cell receptor beta chains listed next were all sequenced from one sample in a study of neoadjuvant nivolumab and ipilimumab in lung cancer. Method: immunoSEQ multiplex PCR; TCRdb's copy keeps in-frame clones and lacks some. The table shows fewer than 30,000 clones, with more than 75% occurring only once. This material consisted of tumor tissue, taken after neoadjuvant nivolumab, alone or with ipilimumab, at or shortly before surgery. The receptors derive from an adult with non-small cell lung cancer.

This clone was counted only a few times. The rearrangement joins TRBV6-4 to TRBJ2-2; D remains ambiguous. The germline V gene encodes CDR1 MRHNA and CDR2 SNTAGT. The CDR3 length is 15 residues. The V and J ends lost 10 bases and 4 bases respectively, with 19 bases between them. CDR3 bases: TGTGCCACCAGAAGGGAATCAGTCGGCACCGGGGAGCTGTTTTTT. Protein sequence: CATRRESVGTGELFF.

The chain combines TRBV9 with TRBJ1-1, with a possible D match to TRBD1 (5 bases). Germline V gives CDR1 SGDLS, CDR2 YYNGEE. The CDR3 is 15 residues long. V was trimmed by 0 bases and J by 3 bases, leaving 12 bases between them. The CDR3 reads CASSVDSQGDTEAFF. Written as DNA, the CDR3 is TGTGCCAGCAGCGTAGATTCCCAAGGGGACACTGAAGCTTTCTTT.

The J gene is TRBJ2-5, the V gene TRBV9; D not resolved. The CDR3 has 14 residues. Germline CDR1 and CDR2: SGDLS and YYNGEE. The germline V and J ends were trimmed by 0 bases and 5 bases, with 11 bases remaining between them. The DNA of the CDR3 is TGTGCCAGCAGCGTAGGGGCCAGGATGGAGACCCAGTACTTC. Translation: CASSVGARMETQYF.

V gene TRBV7-9 combines with J gene TRBJ2-4; TRBD1 is a possible D gene (5 bases). Trimming shortened V by 0 bases and J by 7 bases, and 13 bases separated the two germline ends. CDR3 size: 15 residues. CDR1 and CDR2 from the germline V gene are SEHNR and FQNEAQ (reference sequence). CDR3 bases: TGTGCCAGCAGCTTAGCAGGCCAGGGTTTGAACATTCAGTACTTC. This codes for CASSLAGQGLNIQYF.

The V and J genes are TRBV6-6 and TRBJ1-5, with D tentatively TRBD1 (6 bases). The germline V gene has CDR1 MNHNY and CDR2 SVGAGI (reference sequence). This CDR3 is built from 14 residues. V lost 8 bases, J lost 5 bases, and 16 bases lay in between. The CDR3 DNA sequence: TGTGCCAGCGAGTTGAGAAACAGGGATCAGCCCCAGCATTTT. Translating it yields CASELRNRDQPQHF.

V and J are TRBV19 and TRBJ1-2; TRBD1 agrees at 8 bases. The CDR3 sequence is 15 residues long. Per the germline V gene, CDR1 is LNHDA and CDR2 is SQIVND (reference sequence). The V and J ends lost 5 bases and 1 base, in that order; junction bases with no gene match: 6. CDR3 in DNA: TGTGCCAGTAGTCTCCAGACAGGGGTTAACTATGGCTACACCTTC. Protein: CASSLQTGVNYGYTF.

This rearrangement joins TRBV6-5 to TRBJ2-3; D is undetermined. The CDR3 has 13 residues. Trimming shortened V by 6 bases and J by 3 bases, and 10 bases separated the two germline ends. Germline loops: CDR1 MNHEY, CDR2 SVGAGI. CDR3 nucleotide sequence: TGTGCCAGCAGGGTAGATCCTACAGATACGCAGTATTTT. This gives the protein CASRVDPTDTQYF.

The chain recombines TRBV5-1 with TRBJ2-3, with 8 nucleotides matching TRBD1. Germline V gene lookup returns CDR1 SGHRS and CDR2 YFSETQ. The CDR3 consists of 17 residues. V lost 3 bases and J lost 4; bases outside the gene matches: 13. CDR3 DNA: TGCGCCAGCAGCTCCCGACAGGGGAGTGGGTCGGCAGATACGCAGTATTTT. Its translation is CASSSRQGSGSADTQYF.

There are a few counts of this clone. The chain is built from TRBV7-2 and TRBJ2-7, with 10 bases identical to TRBD1. Unmatched junction bases numbered 3, after V lost 4 bases and J lost 3 bases. The CDR3 runs to 14 residues. CDR1 is SGHTA, CDR2 FQGNSA, per germline. CDR3 nucleotides: TGTGCCAGCAGCTATGGACAGGGGGGCTACGAGCAGTACTTC. Its protein is CASSYGQGGYEQYF.